This T cell receptor beta chain comes out of a study of cytomegalovirus exposure and HLA in healthy donors. The PCR made use of 60 Vbeta and 13 Jbeta primers. Libraries were prepared by immunoSEQ multiplex PCR; TCRdb keeps only in-frame clonotypes and omits some of them. In all, the sample yields 95,000 to 150,000 clones. V lost 7 bases and J 0 bases, leaving 6 bases between the germline ends. Germline-derived CDR1 and CDR2 are SNHLY and FYNNEI. CDR3 length equals 12 residues. Points on this clone: Antigen: not known.

General study points: The dataset shows that most TCR sequences were rare, while some public TCRs occurred in many donors. Later on, an analysis showed TCR association rates differing by HLA locus, with DRB1 the most and HLA-C the fewest. Earlier analysis found most TCR beta V segments productive about 90% or about 30% of the time.

Every donor was a healthy person donating bone marrow. The TCR comes from a man between 25 and 39 years old in good health and CMV-seronegative. Sequenced input: PBMCs. The J gene is TRBJ1-1, the V gene TRBV2; D gene unclear. The CDR3 sequence: CASKGVNTEAFF. The DNA for the CDR3 is TGTGCCAGCAAAGGAGTGAACACTGAAGCTTTCTTT.